Listed here are 32 T cell receptor beta chains from one sample, sequenced in a study of blood T cell repertoires in COVID-19. TCRdb keeps only in-frame clones here, not all; method: immunoSEQ multiplex PCR. The table shows about 200,000 clones, with roughly 85% occurring only once. Specimen: peripheral blood. Every receptor here comes from a woman older than 75 with acute or convalescent COVID-19.

A single count supports this clone. V is TRBV4-2 and J is TRBJ2-7; 9 bases line up with TRBD2. This CDR3 region has 18 residues. CDR1 is LGHNA, CDR2 YNFKEQ, per germline. V trimming: 0 bases; J trimming: 0 bases; junction bases outside the gene matches: 9. For the CDR3, the DNA is TGTGCCAGCAGCCAAGATCTTGGCGGGGGGGTGGGCTCCTACGAGCAGTACTTC. Amino acid sequence: CASSQDLGGGVGSYEQYF.

The gene calls are TRBV9 and TRBJ1-1; D gene ambiguous. Germline V gene lookup returns CDR1 SGDLS and CDR2 YYNGEE. Trimming shortened V by 0 bases and J by 5 bases, and 8 bases separated the two germline ends. This CDR3 region has 13 residues. In DNA, the CDR3 is TGTGCCAGCAGCGTAGATATCGGGACTGAAGCTTTCTTT. This codes for CASSVDIGTEAFF.

The chain links TRBV29-1 to TRBJ1-1; weak D call: TRBD1 (5 bases). This CDR3 region has 13 residues. Germline values: CDR1 SQVTM, CDR2 ANQGSEA. V dropped 7 bases and J dropped 4 bases, with 16 bases sitting between them. The CDR3 nucleotides are TGCAGCGCCGCTGGGGGGTTGGGCACTGAAGCTTTCTTT. Translating gives CSAAGGLGTEAFF.

The J gene is TRBJ2-2, the V gene TRBV29-1; D may be TRBD1 (6 bases). Germline CDR1 is SQVTM and CDR2 is ANQGSEA. Trimming removed 4 bases at V and 4 bases at J, with 13 bases between. This CDR3 comprises 14 residues. The CDR3 protein is CSVVRQAGTGELFF. The CDR3 DNA reads TGCAGCGTTGTTAGACAGGCTGGCACCGGGGAGCTGTTTTTT.

The CDR3 spells CASSLFIAGEDTQYF. The CDR3 DNA follows: TGTGCCAGCAGCTTATTCATAGCGGGAGAGGATACGCAGTATTTT. V usage is TRBV7-2 and J usage is TRBJ2-3, with 9 positions matching TRBD2. Losses at the gene ends were 2 bases for V and 6 bases for J; bases not matched to a gene: 6. Germline V gene lookup returns CDR1 SGHTA and CDR2 FQGNSA. The CDR3 is 15 amino acids.

The chain links TRBV5-1 to TRBJ1-1, with D uncertain. Looked up from germline, CDR1 is SGHRS and CDR2 is YFSETQ. The ends were cut back, 1 base at V and 1 base at J, with 11 bases in the middle. The CDR3 is 15 amino acids. In DNA, the CDR3 is TGCGCCAGCAGCTTGACTGTCTCGGGGAACACTGAAGCTTTCTTT. It is translated as CASSLTVSGNTEAFF.

The chain combines TRBV19 with TRBJ2-1, with 7 bases aligning to TRBD1. The CDR3 contains 15 residues. Trimming took 5 bases from V and 7 from J; bases not matched to a gene: 11. Germline loops: CDR1 LNHDA, CDR2 SQIVND (reference sequence). The CDR3 protein is CASSPRQGGLNEQFF. Written as DNA, the CDR3 is TGTGCCAGTAGTCCCCGACAGGGTGGTCTGAATGAGCAGTTCTTC.

This rearrangement joins TRBV7-2 to TRBJ2-1, with D tentatively TRBD2 (6 bases). Per germline, CDR1 SGHTA and CDR2 FQGNSA. The CDR3 runs 11 residues. Trimming shortened V by 7 bases and J by 9 bases, and 10 bases separated the two germline ends. The CDR3 DNA is TGTGCCAGCACCACCGGGGGTGAGCAGTTCTTC. Protein sequence: CASTTGGEQFF.

This sequence joins TRBV5-6 and TRBJ2-3; no firm D call. The germline V gene has CDR1 SGHDT and CDR2 YYEEEE. The CDR3 length is 14 residues. The V and J ends lost 4 bases and 3 bases respectively, with 12 bases between them. CDR3 region: CASSPSGPTDTQYF. In nucleotides, the CDR3 is TGTGCCAGCAGCCCCTCTGGGCCGACAGATACGCAGTATTTT. The full variable domain, rest sourced from reference TRBV5-6 and TRBJ2-3, is DAGVTQSPTHLIKTRGQQVTLRCSPKSGHDTVSWYQQALGQGPQFIFQYYEEEERQRGNFPDRFSGHQFPNYSSELNVNALLLGDSALYLCASSPSGPTDTQYFGPGTRLTVL.

The rearrangement uses TRBV6-2 or TRBV6-3 and TRBJ2-7; 10 bases are a match to TRBD2. Trimming took 2 bases from V and 3 from J; bases not matched to a gene: 4. The V gene's germline CDR1 is MNHEY and CDR2 SVGEGT. The CDR3 has 15 amino acids. CDR3 nucleotides: TGTGCCAGCAGTTACGTAGTAGCGGGAGGCTACGAGCAGTACTTC. Translated: CASSYVVAGGYEQYF.

This chain uses TRBV24-1 with TRBJ1-5; 7 bases are a match to TRBD1. This CDR3 is built from 15 residues. Losses at the gene ends were 3 bases for V and 2 bases for J; bases not matched to a gene: 3. Germline CDR1 KGHDR, CDR2 SFDVKD. The CDR3 spells CATSDGTVGNQPQHF. The CDR3, as DNA: TGTGCCACCAGTGATGGGACAGTTGGCAATCAGCCCCAGCATTTT.

CDR3 sequence: CASSLTLAGGGGELFF. The CDR3 nucleotides read TGTGCCAGCAGCTTAACCCTAGCGGGAGGGGGCGGGGAGCTGTTTTTT. The genes are TRBV7-2 and TRBJ2-2; 12 bases agree with TRBD2. CDR3 length: 16 residues. Germline V CDR1 and CDR2: SGHTA, FQGNSA. J gave up 7 bases and V 2 bases, and 5 bases lay outside the gene matches. The whole variable domain, filled in from reference TRBV7-2 and TRBJ2-2, reads GAGVSQSPSNKVTEKGKDVELRCDPISGHTALYWYRQSLGQGLEFLIYFQGNSAPDKSGLPSDRFSAERTGGSVSTLTIQRTQQEDSAVYLCASSLTLAGGGGELFFGEGSRLTVL.

The rearrangement links TRBV9 to TRBJ1-6; a possible D gene is TRBD1 (5 bases). The CDR3 is 15 residues long. Trimming took 0 bases from V and 9 from J, leaving 13 bases between them. Germline CDR1 is SGDLS and CDR2 is YYNGEE. CDR3 sequence (DNA): TGTGCCAGCAGCGTAGTGGATCAGGGTAGTTCACCCCTCCACTTT. Its protein is CASSVVDQGSSPLHF.

This clone appeared a single time. The chain recombines TRBV7-2 with TRBJ2-7; TRBD2 aligns across 13 bases. Germline V gene sequence: CDR1 SGHTA, CDR2 FQGNSA. There are 15 residues in the CDR3. The trim removed 4 bases at V and 5 bases at J, leaving 5 bases unmatched. The CDR3 coding sequence is TGTGCCAGCAGCTATCGACTAGCGGGAGGAAACGAGCAGTACTTC. Its protein product is CASSYRLAGGNEQYF.

The V gene is TRBV7-2, the J gene TRBJ2-1; D perhaps matches TRBD1 (8 bases). The V end lost 2 bases, the J end lost 7 bases, and 18 bases lay between the germline ends. Germline lookup yields CDR1 SGHTA and CDR2 FQGNSA. This CDR3 has 16 amino acids. The CDR3 loop is CASSLWGGQALNEQFF. In nucleotides, the CDR3 is TGTGCCAGCAGCTTATGGGGGGGACAGGCACTGAATGAGCAGTTCTTC. Combining the CDR3 with reference TRBV7-2 and TRBJ2-1 gives the whole variable domain GAGVSQSPSNKVTEKGKDVELRCDPISGHTALYWYRQSLGQGLEFLIYFQGNSAPDKSGLPSDRFSAERTGGSVSTLTIQRTQQEDSAVYLCASSLWGGQALNEQFFGPGTRLTVL.

The chain uses TRBV2 and TRBJ1-6; the D gene is possibly TRBD1 (6 bases). CDR3 length: 15 residues. Germline V CDR1 and CDR2: SNHLY, FYNNEI. V lost 7 bases and J 0 bases, leaving 10 bases between the germline ends. CDR3 protein: CASNGQSSYNSPLHF. The CDR3 nucleotides are TGTGCCAGCAATGGACAGAGCTCCTATAATTCACCCCTCCACTTT.

The chain uses TRBV9 and TRBJ2-1, with 13 bases matching TRBD2. Trimming at V came to 0 bases and at J to 4 bases, leaving 7 bases not matched to a gene. The germline V gene has CDR1 SGDLS and CDR2 YYNGEE. This CDR3 is 18 amino acids long. The CDR3 loop reads CASSVATGTSGMYNEQFF. In nucleotides, the CDR3 is TGTGCCAGCAGCGTAGCTACTGGGACTAGCGGGATGTACAATGAGCAGTTCTTC.

The chain employs TRBV12-2 and TRBJ2-2; no DNA check was done on the table's D call, TRBD2. TRBV12-2 is a pseudogene segment. The length of the CDR3 is 19 residues. The CDR3 here is CASRFNTGTSGRNTGELFF. CDR3 sequence (DNA): TGTGCAAGTCGCTTTAATACCGGGACTAGCGGGAGGAACACCGGGGAGCTGTTTTTT.

This clone came up a few times. The chain uses TRBV7-9 and TRBJ2-3; 8 nucleotides line up with TRBD1. The germline gives CDR1 SEHNR, CDR2 FQNEAQ (reference sequence). V gave up 3 bases and J gave up 6 bases; unmatched junction bases: 5. This CDR3 contains 14 residues. The CDR3 region is CASSFRGRDDTQYF. In nucleotides, the CDR3 is TGTGCCAGCAGCTTCAGGGGGCGGGACGATACGCAGTATTTT.

The rearrangement joins TRBV5-6 to TRBJ1-3; 7 bases line up with TRBD1. V trimming: 2 bases; J trimming: 6 bases; junction bases outside the gene matches: 11. The CDR3 has 16 amino acids. CDR1 and CDR2 from the germline V gene are SGHDT and YYEEEE. This CDR3 reads CASSFIPGQRENTIYF. DNA of the CDR3: TGTGCCAGCAGCTTTATTCCGGGACAGAGGGAAAACACCATATATTTT.

The gene calls are TRBV12-3 or TRBV12-4 and TRBJ2-1; no firm D call. The CDR3 is 13 amino acids. V was shortened by 1 base and J by 14 bases, with 15 bases between the two germline ends. In nucleotides, the CDR3 is TGTGCCAGCAGTTTAGGGCTGATAATGAGGAAGTTCTTC. This gives the protein CASSLGLIMRKFF.

Only a few counts were recorded for this clone. The chain employs TRBV19 and TRBJ1-4; 7 bases line up with TRBD1. The CDR3 totals 15 residues. CDR1 is LNHDA, CDR2 SQIVND, per germline (reference sequence). Unmatched junction bases numbered 11, after V lost 5 bases and J lost 8 bases. This CDR3 is CASSPWTGGEEKLFF. The CDR3 nucleotides are TGTGCCAGTAGTCCCTGGACAGGAGGCGAAGAAAAACTGTTTTTT.

This chain connects TRBV7-3 to TRBJ1-1; D is perhaps TRBD1 (6 bases). Germline V gene lookup returns CDR1 SGHTA and CDR2 FQGTGA. Trimming removed 5 bases at V and 3 bases at J, with 13 bases between. The CDR3 covers 14 residues. CDR3 DNA: TGTGCCAGCAGCCTCCAGGGGAGATACACTGAAGCTTTCTTT. Encoded protein: CASSLQGRYTEAFF.

The chain carries TRBV18 and TRBJ1-2, with 8 bases matching TRBD1. Germline V gene lookup returns CDR1 KGHSH and CDR2 LQKENI. Unmatched junction bases numbered 11, after V lost 0 bases and J lost 5 bases. The CDR3 consists of 17 residues. CDR3 sequence reads: CASSPPRTGLSLYGYTF. The CDR3 nucleotides read TGTGCCAGCTCACCACCCCGGACAGGGTTAAGTTTGTATGGCTACACCTTC.

The chain has TRBV30 and TRBJ2-5; 8 positions match TRBD2. CDR1 is GTSNPN, CDR2 SVGIG, per germline (reference sequence). V lost 3 bases and J lost 5; bases outside the gene matches: 14. The CDR3 has 16 amino acids. In DNA form, the CDR3 reads TGTGCCTGGAGCGTTTCTGGGACTAGGCCTTGGGAGACCCAGTACTTC. Protein product: CAWSVSGTRPWETQYF.

The sample holds one count of this clone. The chain employs TRBV4-3 and TRBJ2-3; 8 bases map to TRBD2. Germline V gene data show CDR1 as LGHNA and CDR2 as YSLEER. V trimming: 2 bases; J trimming: 4 bases; junction bases outside the gene matches: 2. This CDR3 contains 14 residues. CDR3 nucleotide sequence: TGCGCCAGCAGCCAAAGCGGGAGATCAGATACGCAGTATTTT. This encodes CASSQSGRSDTQYF.

This rearrangement joins TRBV19 to TRBJ2-7, with TRBD1 matching over 8 bases. The germline gives CDR1 LNHDA, CDR2 SQIVND (reference sequence). This CDR3 contains 14 residues. The J segment lost 3 bases and the V segment lost 4 bases, leaving 5 bases of the junction unmatched. The CDR3 region is CASSNGGTGYEQYF. CDR3 coding DNA: TGTGCCAGTAGTAATGGCGGGACAGGCTACGAGCAGTACTTC.

The V call is TRBV18, the J call TRBJ1-1, with TRBD1 matching 7 bases. Germline CDR1 KGHSH, CDR2 LQKENI. CDR3 length: 14 amino acids. Losses at the gene ends were 6 bases for V and 3 bases for J; bases not matched to a gene: 7. The CDR3 reads CASSQSTGYTEAFF. CDR3 in DNA: TGTGCCAGCTCCCAATCGACAGGGTACACTGAAGCTTTCTTT.

The DNA of the CDR3 is TGCGCCAGCAGCTTGGTAACAGCGAACACTGAAGCTTTCTTT. Translated: CASSLVTANTEAFF. V and J are TRBV5-1 and TRBJ1-1; unclear D gene. The CDR3 covers 14 residues. Trimming cost V 0 bases and J 1 base, with 7 bases left between them. Looked up from germline, CDR1 is SGHRS and CDR2 is YFSETQ. The variable domain in full, completed from reference TRBV5-1 and TRBJ1-1, reads KAGVTQTPRYLIKTRGQQVTLSCSPISGHRSVSWYQQTPGQGLQFLFEYFSETQRNKGNFPGRFSGRQFSNSRSEMNVSTLELGDSALYLCASSLVTANTEAFFGQGTRLTVV.

The V call is TRBV24-1, the J call TRBJ2-3; 14 nucleotides agree with TRBD2. Losses at the gene ends were 2 bases for V and 6 bases for J; bases not matched to a gene: 9. Germline V lookup: CDR1 KGHDR, CDR2 SFDVKD. This CDR3 spans 18 amino acids. As DNA, the CDR3 is TGTGCCACCAGTGATTCACCGGGACTAGCGGGAGCTGGGGATACGCAGTATTTT. Translation gives CATSDSPGLAGAGDTQYF.

The genes are TRBV7-2 and TRBJ2-5; TRBD2 matches at 8 bases. Germline V gene data show CDR1 as SGHTA and CDR2 as FQGNSA. Trimming removed 0 bases from V and 2 bases from J; junction bases left unmatched: 2. The CDR3 has 15 amino acids. As DNA, the CDR3 is TGTGCCAGCAGCTTAGCGGCTAGCGGGCAAGAGACCCAGTACTTC. Amino acid sequence: CASSLAASGQETQYF.

This chain uses TRBV19 with TRBJ1-1, with no clear D. The V gene's germline CDR1 is LNHDA and CDR2 SQIVND (reference sequence). CDR3 length: 12 amino acids. V was shortened by 4 bases and J by 2 bases, with 5 bases between the two germline ends. The DNA of the CDR3 is TGTGCCAGTAGTAATCTAAACACTGAAGCTTTCTTT. The encoded protein is CASSNLNTEAFF.